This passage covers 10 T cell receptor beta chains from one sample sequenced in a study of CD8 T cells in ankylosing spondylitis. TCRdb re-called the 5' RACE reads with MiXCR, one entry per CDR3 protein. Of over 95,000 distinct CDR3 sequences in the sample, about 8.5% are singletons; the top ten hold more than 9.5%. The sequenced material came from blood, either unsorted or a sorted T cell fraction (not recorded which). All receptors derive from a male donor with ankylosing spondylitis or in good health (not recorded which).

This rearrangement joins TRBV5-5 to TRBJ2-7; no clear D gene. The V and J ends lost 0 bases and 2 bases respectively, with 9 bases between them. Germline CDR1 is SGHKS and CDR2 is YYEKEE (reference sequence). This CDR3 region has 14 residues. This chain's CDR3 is CASSLVQITYEQYF. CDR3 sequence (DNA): TGTGCCAGCAGCTTGGTCCAGATAACCTACGAGCAGTACTTC.

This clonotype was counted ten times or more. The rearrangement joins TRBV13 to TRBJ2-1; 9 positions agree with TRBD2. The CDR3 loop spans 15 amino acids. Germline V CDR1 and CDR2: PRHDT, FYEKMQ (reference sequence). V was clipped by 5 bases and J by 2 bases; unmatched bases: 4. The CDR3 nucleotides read TGTGCCAGCAGCCCCGGGACTAGCCCCTACAATGAGCAGTTCTTC. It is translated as CASSPGTSPYNEQFF.

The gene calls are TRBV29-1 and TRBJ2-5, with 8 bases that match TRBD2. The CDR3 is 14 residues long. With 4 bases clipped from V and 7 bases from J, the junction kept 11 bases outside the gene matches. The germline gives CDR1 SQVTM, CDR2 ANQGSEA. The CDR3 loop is CSVGPGLDDGTQYF. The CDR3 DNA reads TGCAGCGTTGGCCCGGGACTAGATGACGGGACCCAGTACTTC.

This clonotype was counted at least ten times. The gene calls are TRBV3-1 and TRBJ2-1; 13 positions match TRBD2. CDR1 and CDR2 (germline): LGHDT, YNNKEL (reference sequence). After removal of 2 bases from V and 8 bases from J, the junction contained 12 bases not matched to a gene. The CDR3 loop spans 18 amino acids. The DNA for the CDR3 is TGTGCCAGCAGCCAAAGTCAACTAGCGGGAGGGCCGCGATATGAGCAGTTCTTC. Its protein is CASSQSQLAGGPRYEQFF.

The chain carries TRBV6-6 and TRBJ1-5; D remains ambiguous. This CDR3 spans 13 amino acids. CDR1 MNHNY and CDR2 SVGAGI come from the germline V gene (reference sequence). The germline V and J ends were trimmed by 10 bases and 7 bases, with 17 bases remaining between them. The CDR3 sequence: CAIQHSSGQPQHF. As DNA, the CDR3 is TGTGCCATTCAACACAGTTCCGGACAGCCCCAGCATTTT.

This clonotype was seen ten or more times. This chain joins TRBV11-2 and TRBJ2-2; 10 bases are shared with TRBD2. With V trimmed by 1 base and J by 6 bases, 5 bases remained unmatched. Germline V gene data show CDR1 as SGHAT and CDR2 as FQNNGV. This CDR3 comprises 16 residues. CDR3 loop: CASSLGMLAGAGELFF. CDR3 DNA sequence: TGTGCCAGCAGCTTAGGAATGCTAGCGGGGGCCGGGGAGCTGTTTTTT.

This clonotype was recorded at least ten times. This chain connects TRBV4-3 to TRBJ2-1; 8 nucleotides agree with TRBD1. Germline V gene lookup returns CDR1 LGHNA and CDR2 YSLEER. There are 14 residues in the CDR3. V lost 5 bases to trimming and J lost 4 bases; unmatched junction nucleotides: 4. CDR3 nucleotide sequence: TGCGCCAGCAGCGGGGACAGGTATTACAATGAGCAGTTCTTC. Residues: CASSGDRYYNEQFF.

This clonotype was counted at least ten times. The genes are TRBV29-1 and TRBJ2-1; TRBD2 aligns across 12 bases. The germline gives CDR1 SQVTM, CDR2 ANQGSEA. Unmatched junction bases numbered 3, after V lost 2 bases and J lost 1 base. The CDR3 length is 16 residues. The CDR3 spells CSVESLAGGSYNEQFF. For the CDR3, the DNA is TGCAGCGTTGAAAGTCTAGCGGGAGGGTCCTACAATGAGCAGTTCTTC.

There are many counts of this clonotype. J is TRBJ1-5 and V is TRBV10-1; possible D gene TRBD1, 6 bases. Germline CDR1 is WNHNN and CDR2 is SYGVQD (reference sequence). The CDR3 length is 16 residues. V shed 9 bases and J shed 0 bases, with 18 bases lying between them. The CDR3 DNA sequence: TGCGCCAGTAACAGGGTATCCAAACATAGCAATCAGCCCCAGCATTTT. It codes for CASNRVSKHSNQPQHF.

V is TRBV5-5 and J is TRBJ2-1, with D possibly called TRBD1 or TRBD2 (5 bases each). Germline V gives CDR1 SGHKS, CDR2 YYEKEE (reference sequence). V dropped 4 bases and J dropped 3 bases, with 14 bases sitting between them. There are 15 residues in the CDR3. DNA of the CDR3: TGTGCCAGCAGCGAACTGAGGGGAAACTACAATGAGCAGTTCTTC. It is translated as CASSELRGNYNEQFF.